These 26 T cell receptor beta chains were all obtained from the same sample, sequenced in a study of cytomegalovirus exposure and HLA in healthy donors. Both 60 Vbeta primers and 13 Jbeta primers went into the PCR. Method: immunoSEQ multiplex PCR; TCRdb's copy keeps in-frame clones and lacks some. The sample consists of over 95,000 clones, under 80% of them appearing once. The sample was PBMCs. These receptors originate from a man aged 40-49 years in good health and CMV-seronegative.

The chain carries TRBV5-4 and TRBJ2-7; unclear D gene. Germline CDR1 SGHNT, CDR2 YYREEE (reference sequence). The CDR3 runs to 14 residues. The ends were cut back, 5 bases at V and 2 bases at J, with 14 bases in the middle. The CDR3 spells CASRDSVGAYEQYF. The CDR3, as DNA: TGTGCCAGCAGGGATAGTGTCGGAGCCTACGAGCAGTACTTC.

This chain uses TRBV2 with TRBJ2-7, with 10 bases fitting TRBD2. Germline V CDR1 and CDR2: SNHLY, FYNNEI. The V and J ends lost 5 bases and 4 bases, in that order; junction bases with no gene match: 11. The CDR3 sequence is 16 residues long. The CDR3 DNA reads TGTGCCAGCAGTTGGGGTGGGACTAGCGAGGGATACGAGCAGTACTTC. Protein: CASSWGGTSEGYEQYF.

This sequence joins TRBV5-4 and TRBJ2-5, with 9 positions matching TRBD2. CDR3 length: 16 amino acids. With 0 bases clipped from V and 5 bases from J, the junction kept 8 bases outside the gene matches. Germline lookup yields CDR1 SGHNT and CDR2 YYREEE (reference sequence). The CDR3 sequence is CASSLVSSGARETQYF. The DNA of the CDR3 is TGTGCCAGCAGCTTGGTGTCTAGCGGGGCCCGGGAGACCCAGTACTTC.

This sequence joins TRBV7-9 and TRBJ2-7, with D unclear. CDR1 and CDR2 (germline): SEHNR, FQNEAQ (reference sequence). Trimming took off 5 bases at V and 7 bases at J, with 15 bases between the two ends. The CDR3 spans 13 residues. Here the CDR3 reads CASSPSPMLEQYF. CDR3 DNA sequence: TGTGCCAGCAGCCCGTCGCCCATGCTAGAGCAGTACTTC.

This clone was seen once. The chain carries TRBV5-1 and TRBJ1-3, with a tentative D call TRBD1 (5 bases). V lost 5 bases, J lost 3 bases, and 18 bases lay in between. The CDR3 extends over 16 amino acids. CDR1 and CDR2 from the germline V gene are SGHRS and YFSETQ. Here the CDR3 DNA reads TGCGCCAGCAGTTACATGGACACGACCTTTGGAAACACCATATATTTT. This sequence encodes CASSYMDTTFGNTIYF.

Regarding this clone: Germline is not matched at one junction end, which may reflect a read error. The chain links TRBV7-9 to TRBJ2-7, with TRBD2 identical over 14 bases. CDR1 and CDR2 from the germline V gene are SEHNR and FQNEAQ (reference sequence). The CDR3 is made up of 16 amino acids. The CDR3 bases are TGTTCCAGCAGGGGACTAGCGGGAGAGTCGGGCTACGAGCAGTACTTC. Its translation: CSSRGLAGESGYEQYF.

This clone was seen a few times. The chain links TRBV7-2 to TRBJ1-5; D is undetermined. The CDR3 has 13 residues. Germline-derived CDR1 and CDR2 are SGHTA and FQGNSA. Trimming stripped 5 bases from V and 5 bases from J, with 10 bases between. The CDR3 loop reads CASSPGRDQPQHF. CDR3 nucleotide sequence: TGTGCCAGCAGCCCGGGGAGGGATCAGCCCCAGCATTTT.

This clone was picked up a small number of times. Its ends do not fully match the called genes, so a read error is possible. The chain recombines TRBV28 with TRBJ2-1, with TRBD2 identical over 10 bases. CDR1 and CDR2 (germline): MDHEN, SYDVKM. This CDR3 contains 14 residues. CDR3 nucleotides: TGTGCCAGCAGACCTAGCGGGAGTAAGTATGAACAGTTCTTC. Its translation is CASRPSGSKYEQFF.

V and J are TRBV6-5 and TRBJ1-2; tentative D call: TRBD1 (6 bases). Trimming took off 6 bases at V and 4 bases at J, with 12 bases between the two ends. CDR1 is MNHEY, CDR2 SVGAGI, per germline. The CDR3 runs 13 residues. CDR3: CASSQGTPYGYTF. The CDR3 region has the DNA TGTGCCAGCAGCCAGGGGACCCCCTATGGCTACACCTTC.

This chain uses TRBV27 with TRBJ2-7, with 7 positions matching TRBD1. With 4 bases clipped from V and 3 bases from J, the junction kept 6 bases outside the gene matches. The CDR3 runs to 14 residues. CDR1 is MNHEY, CDR2 SMNVEV, per germline (reference sequence). CDR3: CASSSLTGNYEQYF. The CDR3 DNA reads TGTGCCAGCAGTTCCCTGACAGGGAACTACGAGCAGTACTTC.

J is TRBJ2-7 and V is TRBV2, with D perhaps TRBD2 (6 bases). The germline V gene encodes CDR1 SNHLY and CDR2 FYNNEI. The CDR3 sequence is 17 residues long. The V gene lost 2 bases and the J gene lost 2 bases, with 19 bases spanning the gap. The CDR3, as DNA: TGTGCCAGCAGTGAAATTAGTCGGGGGACGGCAGCCTACGAGCAGTACTTC. It encodes CASSEISRGTAAYEQYF.

The gene calls are TRBV30 and TRBJ2-2; D may be TRBD2 (6 bases). This CDR3 comprises 13 residues. The germline gives CDR1 GTSNPN, CDR2 SVGIG (reference sequence). The V end lost 5 bases, the J end lost 8 bases, and 15 bases lay between the germline ends. CDR3 in amino acids: CAWGRIAGGELFF. The DNA of the CDR3 is TGTGCCTGGGGGAGGATTGCCGGGGGGGAGCTGTTTTTT.

The chain couples TRBV5-1 to TRBJ1-1; unclear D gene. The V end was cut by 2 bases, the J end by 5 bases, with 13 bases between. The germline gives CDR1 SGHRS, CDR2 YFSETQ. The CDR3 spans 14 residues. The CDR3 protein is CASSFDYLETEAFF. CDR3 bases: TGCGCCAGCAGCTTCGACTATCTGGAGACTGAAGCTTTCTTT.

The V and J genes are TRBV2 and TRBJ2-5, with D unresolved. This CDR3 has 11 residues. From germline, CDR1 is SNHLY and CDR2 FYNNEI. Deletions cut 7 bases from V and 4 bases from J, with 7 bases between. CDR3 bases: TGTGCCAGCATTCAGTCAGAGACCCAGTACTTC. Translation: CASIQSETQYF.

The chain employs TRBV2 and TRBJ2-2, with unresolved D. V shed 6 bases and J shed 6 bases, with 11 bases lying between them. Germline V gives CDR1 SNHLY, CDR2 FYNNEI. The CDR3 is 13 residues long. The CDR3 reads CASRVAAAGELFF. In nucleotides, the CDR3 is TGTGCCAGCAGGGTAGCTGCGGCCGGGGAGCTGTTTTTT.

The chain couples TRBV9 to TRBJ2-1; 12 nucleotides align to TRBD2. CDR1 and CDR2 from the germline V gene are SGDLS and YYNGEE. CDR3 length: 16 amino acids. V shed 0 bases and J 5 bases; nucleotides not matched to a gene: 3. This CDR3 reads CASSVGLAGGDNEQFF. Here the CDR3 DNA reads TGTGCCAGCAGCGTAGGGCTAGCGGGAGGGGACAATGAGCAGTTCTTC.

The rearrangement joins TRBV28 to TRBJ2-1; TRBD2 matches at 10 bases. In germline, CDR1 is MDHEN, CDR2 SYDVKM. J lost 4 bases, V lost 11 bases, and 14 bases had no gene match. The CDR3 is 16 amino acids. CDR3 nucleotide sequence: TGTGCCTGTCTGCGAGCTAGCGGGAGTGGGTACAATGAGCAGTTCTTC. This encodes CACLRASGSGYNEQFF.

V usage is TRBV6-5 and J usage is TRBJ1-4; D unresolved. V was clipped by 10 bases and J by 8 bases, with 17 bases between them. Per the germline V gene, CDR1 is MNHEY and CDR2 is SVGAGI. This CDR3 is built from 13 residues. The CDR3 loop is CATRNTRREKLFF. The CDR3 coding sequence is TGTGCCACCAGAAATACTAGGAGAGAAAAACTGTTTTTT.

The rearrangement links TRBV10-3 to TRBJ2-3; 9 nucleotides align to TRBD1. Germline lookup yields CDR1 ENHRY and CDR2 SYGVKD. The CDR3 runs 17 residues. Losses at the gene ends were 4 bases for V and 0 bases for J; bases not matched to a gene: 8. The CDR3, as DNA: TGTGCCATCAGTGGACAGGGGGGATCTTCTAGCACAGATACGCAGTATTTT. Its translation: CAISGQGGSSSTDTQYF.

This chain joins TRBV7-2 and TRBJ2-3, with 9 positions matching TRBD1. The CDR3 length is 14 residues. Looked up from germline, CDR1 is SGHTA and CDR2 is FQGNSA. The ends lost 8 bases at V and 3 bases at J; junction bases unmatched: 6. CDR3 nucleotide sequence: TGTGCCAGCTCAACCGGGACAGGGACAGATACGCAGTATTTT. The encoded protein is CASSTGTGTDTQYF. The complete variable domain, with remaining parts taken from reference TRBV7-2 and TRBJ2-3, reads GAGVSQSPSNKVTEKGKDVELRCDPISGHTALYWYRQSLGQGLEFLIYFQGNSAPDKSGLPSDRFSAERTGGSVSTLTIQRTQQEDSAVYLCASSTGTGTDTQYFGPGTRLTVL.

The genes are TRBV28 and TRBJ1-1; D gene uncertain. V was clipped by 3 bases and J by 7 bases, with 9 bases between them. Germline V gene lookup returns CDR1 MDHEN and CDR2 SYDVKM. This CDR3 is 12 amino acids long. CDR3 in DNA: TGTGCCAGCAGTTTGTCCAGATATGAAGCTTTCTTT. It specifies CASSLSRYEAFF.

The gene calls are TRBV12-2 and TRBJ2-7; the D call in the table, TRBD1, was not verified against the DNA. TRBV12-2 is classified as a pseudogene. The CDR3 covers 15 residues. DNA for the CDR3: TGTGCAAGTCGCTCTAACACCGGGACAGCCTACGAGCAGTACTTC. It translates to CASRSNTGTAYEQYF.

This clone came up once. The genes are TRBV29-1 and TRBJ2-1, with a possible D match to TRBD1 (6 bases). The CDR3 spans 10 residues. Trimming pared 4 bases from V and 9 bases from J, leaving 7 bases between. The germline V gene has CDR1 SQVTM and CDR2 ANQGSEA. This chain's CDR3 is CSVARGEQFF. CDR3 DNA: TGCAGCGTTGCCAGGGGTGAGCAGTTCTTC.

This clone was seen only once. The chain uses TRBV6-5 and TRBJ2-1; 8 bases match TRBD2. The CDR3 loop spans 15 amino acids. Germline assignment: CDR1 MNHEY and CDR2 SVGAGI. With 2 bases clipped from V and 6 bases from J, the junction kept 6 bases outside the gene matches. CDR3 bases: TGTGCCAGCAGTTACGGGCTAGCGGGTAGCAATGAGCAGTTCTTC. Translation gives CASSYGLAGSNEQFF.

CDR3: CASSLDRVDPKLFF. The CDR3 bases are TGTGCCAGCAGCTTAGACAGGGTGGACCCAAAACTGTTTTTT. The V gene is TRBV7-8, the J gene TRBJ1-4; D possibly corresponds to TRBD1 (6 bases). Between the trimmed V and J ends, which lost 1 base and 10 bases, there was a span of 13 bases. This CDR3 has 14 amino acids. Germline CDR1 is SGHVS and CDR2 is FQNEAQ.

In its sample, this clone was seen a few times. The rearrangement uses TRBV28 and TRBJ2-2, with D possibly matching TRBD1 (6 bases). CDR3 length equals 15 residues. Germline values: CDR1 MDHEN, CDR2 SYDVKM. V dropped 5 bases and J dropped 0 bases, with 10 bases sitting between them. The CDR3 DNA reads as TGTGCCAGCAGTCCCCACAGGGCGAACACCGGGGAGCTGTTTTTT. The encoded protein is CASSPHRANTGELFF.